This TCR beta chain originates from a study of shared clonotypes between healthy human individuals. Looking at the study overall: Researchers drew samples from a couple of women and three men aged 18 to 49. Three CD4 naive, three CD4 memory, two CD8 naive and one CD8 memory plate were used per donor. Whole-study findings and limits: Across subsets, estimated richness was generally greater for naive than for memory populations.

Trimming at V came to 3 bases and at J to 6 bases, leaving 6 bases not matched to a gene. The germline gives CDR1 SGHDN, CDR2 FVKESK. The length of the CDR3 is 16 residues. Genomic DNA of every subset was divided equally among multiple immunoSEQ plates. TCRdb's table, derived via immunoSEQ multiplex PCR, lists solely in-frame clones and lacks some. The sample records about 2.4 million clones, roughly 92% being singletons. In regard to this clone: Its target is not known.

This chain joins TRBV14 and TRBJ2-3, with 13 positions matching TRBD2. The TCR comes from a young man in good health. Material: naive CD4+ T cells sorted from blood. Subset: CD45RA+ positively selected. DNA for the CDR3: TGTGCCAGCAGCCATACTAGCGGGGGGGCCATGGATACGCAGTATTTT. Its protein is CASSHTSGGAMDTQYF.